This T cell receptor beta chain was sequenced during a study of early T cells in non-severe SARS-CoV-2 infection. The CDR3 spans 13 residues. In germline, CDR1 is SGHVS, CDR2 FNYEAQ. V was trimmed by 0 bases and J by 6 bases, leaving 6 bases between them. The sample holds many counts of this clonotype. TCRdb reanalysed the 5' RACE reads using MiXCR and keeps one entry per CDR3 protein. This table holds some 40,000 distinct CDR3 sequences, less than 7% found once. The V gene is TRBV7-6, the J gene TRBJ1-5; D perhaps matches TRBD1 (5 bases). The receptor's source is an adult who was a healthcare worker with PCR-confirmed SARS-CoV-2 infection or an uninfected control (not recorded which). Sequenced here: whole blood, sampled at baseline. The CDR3 DNA follows: TGTGCCAGCAGCTTAGCGGGGCCTCAGCCCCAGCATTTT. This translates into CASSLAGPQPQHF.